The sequence of this T cell receptor (beta chain) was determined in a study of shared clonotypes between healthy human individuals. Sequencing used immunoSEQ multiplex PCR; TCRdb keeps in-frame clones, though not all of them. The table records about 590,000 clones, less than 97% of them present only once. Naive CD8 cells comprised CD45RO-negative, CCR7-positively selected cells, excluding terminally differentiated effector memory CD45RA+ cells. Per the germline V gene, CDR1 is MNHEY and CDR2 is SVGAGI. The ends lost 6 bases at V and 8 bases at J; junction bases unmatched: 4. This CDR3 is 13 amino acids long.

The sequenced material came from naive CD8+ T cells sorted from blood. The TCR sequence derives from a woman in her twenties or thirties in good health. The genes are TRBV6-5 and TRBJ2-1; 10 nucleotides align to TRBD1. In DNA form, the CDR3 reads TGTGCCAGCAGGGACAGGGGGTGGGATGAGCAGTTCTTC. This encodes CASRDRGWDEQFF.